The source of this T cell receptor (beta chain) is a study of CD8 T cells in ankylosing spondylitis. This clonotype was picked up many times. The antigen is undetermined. Study outcomes and limitations: Disease-linked clones reportedly showed significant enrichment in matched ankylosing spondylitis synovial fluid.

CDR3 size: 18 residues. Germline V gene sequence: CDR1 LGHNA, CDR2 YNFKEQ. With 1 base removed from V and 1 base from J, the gap between germline ends came to 17 bases. TCRdb reprocessed the 5' RACE reads via MiXCR and lists one record per CDR3 protein. The data hold about 220,000 distinct CDR3 sequences, with roughly 10% observed a single time. Sequences were obtained from blood, either unsorted or a sorted T cell fraction (not recorded which). This receptor was taken from a male donor with ankylosing spondylitis or in good health (not recorded which). The rearrangement uses TRBV4-2 and TRBJ1-3, with D perhaps TRBD1 (5 bases). DNA of the CDR3: TGTGCCAGCAGCCAAGCCGGTCGGCCCGGGGGATCTGGAAACACCATATATTTT. Protein sequence: CASSQAGRPGGSGNTIYF.